A selection of T cell receptor beta chains follows, all from one sample in a study of T-cell memory formation after mild COVID-19. MiXCR, applied by TCRdb to the 5' RACE reads, yields one record per CDR3 protein. Found here are about 170,000 distinct CDR3 sequences, 13% of them singletons; the top ten hold roughly 3.3%. The sample was PBMCs or a T cell subset sorted from them (not recorded which). The origin of the receptors is a man aged 18 to 29 who had mild COVID-19 (a few samples of this study predate the infection). Cell type and time point are not known. The CDR3 runs from the conserved cysteine through the conserved F or W. A D gene is named only where the DNA matches it firmly. Clone size is not always given. Where it is, it says once, few, many or a class for expanded clones.

J: TRBJ1-1
size: once
V: TRBV6-2/TRBV6-3
D: .
DNA: TGTGCCAGCAAGACTAGATGGGGGACTGAAGCTTTCTTT
CDR3: CASKTRWGTEAFF

J: TRBJ2-7
size: .
V: TRBV7-2
D: TRBD2
DNA: TGTGCCAGCAGCCAGGTGACGGGGGGGACCTACGAGCAGTACTTC
CDR3: CASSQVTGGTYEQYF

J: TRBJ1-1
size: few
V: TRBV18
D: .
DNA: TGTGCCAGCACTACAGGGCCTAACACTGAAGCTTTCTTT
CDR3: CASTTGPNTEAFF

J: TRBJ2-1
size: .
V: TRBV20-1
D: .
DNA: TGCAGTGCCCGATGGGGGATTAGCTCCTACAATGAGCAGTTCTTC
CDR3: CSARWGISSYNEQFF

J: TRBJ2-7
size: .
V: TRBV7-2
D: TRBD2
DNA: TGTGCCAGCACGGGGGGGACCTCAGGGAGGGAGCAGTACTTC
CDR3: CASTGGTSGREQYF

J: TRBJ1-1
size: few
V: TRBV20-1
D: .
DNA: TGCAGTGCTAGGACCACTGAAGCTTTCTTT
CDR3: CSARTTEAFF

J: TRBJ2-1
size: .
V: TRBV6-5
D: TRBD2
DNA: TGTGCCAGCAGTTACTCTGGGGCGGGGGACAATGAGCAGTTCTTC
CDR3: CASSYSGAGDNEQFF

J: TRBJ1-1
size: few
V: TRBV7-2
D: TRBD1
DNA: TGTGCCAGCAGCTCCGGACAGGGGGCCACTGAAGCTTTCTTT
CDR3: CASSSGQGATEAFF

J: TRBJ1-1
size: .
V: TRBV10-2
D: .
DNA: TGCGCCAGCAGTGAGGCCGGCAAGGGCACTGAAGCTTTCTTT
CDR3: CASSEAGKGTEAFF

J: TRBJ2-1
size: .
V: TRBV7-2
D: TRBD2
DNA: TGTGCCAGCAGCTTAGATGCGGGGGGGCCCTACAATGAGCAGTTCTTC
CDR3: CASSLDAGGPYNEQFF

J: TRBJ2-5
size: many
V: TRBV5-6
D: .
DNA: TGTGCCAGCGGAGACGGGGGAAGGGAGACCCAGTACTTC
CDR3: CASGDGGRETQYF

J: TRBJ2-3
size: .
V: TRBV2
D: TRBD1
DNA: TGTGCCAGCAGTGTTCCACAGGGGGATACGCAGTATTTT
CDR3: CASSVPQGDTQYF

J: TRBJ2-3
size: few
V: TRBV7-2
D: TRBD2
DNA: TGTGCCAGCAGCCAGATAGCGGGGGGGCAAGCAGATACGCAGTATTTT
CDR3: CASSQIAGGQADTQYF

J: TRBJ2-1
size: many
V: TRBV28
D: .
DNA: TGTGCCAGCAGTTTATACCCACGCGGGGAAGTAGACAATGAGCAGTTCTTC
CDR3: CASSLYPRGEVDNEQFF

J: TRBJ1-2
size: .
V: TRBV30
D: .
DNA: TGTGCCTGGAGAAGACCCAACAACTATGGCTACACCTTC
CDR3: CAWRRPNNYGYTF

J: TRBJ2-1
size: few
V: TRBV6-2/TRBV6-3
D: .
DNA: TGTGCCAGCGGGACCGCGGTCAATGAGCAGTTCTTC
CDR3: CASGTAVNEQFF

J: TRBJ2-3
size: many
V: TRBV10-1
D: TRBD1
DNA: TGCGCCAGCAGTGAATCGAGGGGGCAGTATCGTACAGATACGCAGTATTTT
CDR3: CASSESRGQYRTDTQYF

J: TRBJ1-1
size: few
V: TRBV3-1
D: .
DNA: TGTGCCAGCAGCAGCTACGCCGGACTGAAGAACACTGAAGCTTTCTTT
CDR3: CASSSYAGLKNTEAFF

J: TRBJ2-5
size: once
V: TRBV29-1
D: TRBD2
DNA: TGCAGCGGCGGGGGGGAGACCCAGTACTTC
CDR3: CSGGGETQYF

J: TRBJ2-7
size: .
V: TRBV5-6
D: TRBD1
DNA: TGTGCCAGCAGCTTTAGACAGGGGGTAACCTACGAGCAGTACTTC
CDR3: CASSFRQGVTYEQYF

J: TRBJ1-5
size: .
V: TRBV7-9
D: .
DNA: TGTGCCAGCAGCTTGGGGCCGAGCTATAGCAATCAGCCCCAGCATTTT
CDR3: CASSLGPSYSNQPQHF

J: TRBJ1-6
size: .
V: TRBV20-1
D: .
DNA: TGCAGTTCAAAGGATGTTTATAATTCACCCCTCCACTTT
CDR3: CSSKDVYNSPLHF

J: TRBJ1-4
size: .
V: TRBV7-2
D: .
DNA: TGTGCCAGCAGCGCCGCTCGCCCCGGTTCTGAAAAACTGTTTTTT
CDR3: CASSAARPGSEKLFF

J: TRBJ1-1
size: .
V: TRBV28
D: TRBD1
DNA: TGTGCCAGCAGTCCCGACAGGGCTTCTCAAGCTTTCTTT
CDR3: CASSPDRASQAFF

J: TRBJ1-3
size: many
V: TRBV3-1
D: .
DNA: TGTGCCAGCAGCCAAACTTCGGGGCTGTCCGGAAACACCATATATTTT
CDR3: CASSQTSGLSGNTIYF

J: TRBJ2-3
size: few
V: TRBV4-1
D: TRBD2
DNA: TGCGCCAGCAGCCCCGGGGGGGTAGCGGTCACAGATACGCAGTATTTT
CDR3: CASSPGGVAVTDTQYF

J: TRBJ2-1
size: .
V: TRBV7-6
D: .
DNA: TGTGCCAGCAGCTTAGAGGGGGGGGGAAGCTCCTACAATGAGCAGTTCTTC
CDR3: CASSLEGGGSSYNEQFF

J: TRBJ2-3
size: .
V: TRBV7-9
D: .
DNA: TGTGCCAGCAGCCCGCCGGGACTTATCACAGATACGCAGTATTTT
CDR3: CASSPPGLITDTQYF

J: TRBJ1-1
size: few
V: TRBV7-2
D: .
DNA: TGTGCCAGCAGCCCCAGGGAGGGACGGGTCACTGAAGCTTTCTTT
CDR3: CASSPREGRVTEAFF

J: TRBJ2-6
size: .
V: TRBV5-1
D: .
DNA: TGCGCCAGCAGCTTGGAACATGTCTCCTCTGGGGCCAACGTCCTGACTTTC
CDR3: CASSLEHVSSGANVLTF

J: TRBJ1-1
size: many
V: TRBV7-3
D: .
DNA: TGTGCCAGCAGCTCTGGAATGAACACTGAAGCTTTCTTT
CDR3: CASSSGMNTEAFF

J: TRBJ2-5
size: few
V: TRBV29-1
D: TRBD1
DNA: TGCAGCGTTGCCCAGGGGGCAGGCCAAGAGACCCAGTACTTC
CDR3: CSVAQGAGQETQYF

J: TRBJ2-1
size: .
V: TRBV5-1
D: TRBD1
DNA: TGCGCCAGCAGCTTGGGACAGGGTAATAGGTTCTTC
CDR3: CASSLGQGNRFF

J: TRBJ1-2
size: few
V: TRBV12-3/TRBV12-4
D: .
DNA: TGTGCCAGCAGCGTGTCGGGGCGCCGCCACACCTTC
CDR3: CASSVSGRRHTF

J: TRBJ2-2
size: few
V: TRBV3-1
D: .
DNA: TGTGCCAGCAGCCAAGGCGTGGACACCGGGGAGCTGTTTTTT
CDR3: CASSQGVDTGELFF

J: TRBJ2-3
size: .
V: TRBV18
D: .
DNA: TGTGCCAGCTCACCAAACAGGGCGGGCACAGATACGCAGTATTTT
CDR3: CASSPNRAGTDTQYF

J: TRBJ2-3
size: few
V: TRBV7-2
D: .
DNA: TGTGCCAGCAGCTTATTACAGGCCACAGATACGCAGTATTTT
CDR3: CASSLLQATDTQYF

J: TRBJ2-3
size: .
V: TRBV5-1
D: .
DNA: TGCGCCAGCATCCCGGGACGGATGAGCACAGATACGCAGTATTTT
CDR3: CASIPGRMSTDTQYF

J: TRBJ1-5
size: .
V: TRBV27
D: TRBD1
DNA: TGTGCCAGCAGTTTATGGGGGACAGTCAATAGCAATCAGCCCCAGCATTTT
CDR3: CASSLWGTVNSNQPQHF

J: TRBJ2-1
size: few
V: TRBV7-9
D: TRBD2
DNA: TGTGCCAGCAGCTTGCGCGGGGGTCATGAGCAGTTCTTC
CDR3: CASSLRGGHEQFF

J: TRBJ2-3
size: .
V: TRBV6-2/TRBV6-3
D: .
DNA: TGTGCCAGCAGCCCCCTCAGGGGAATAGATACGCAGTATTTT
CDR3: CASSPLRGIDTQYF

J: TRBJ2-3
size: .
V: TRBV7-9
D: .
DNA: TGTGCCAGCAGCCCCCGGGGAGGATACACAGATACGCAGTATTTT
CDR3: CASSPRGGYTDTQYF

J: TRBJ2-1
size: .
V: TRBV5-1
D: .
DNA: TGCGCCAGCAGCCCCACAGAGGCAAATGAGCAGTTCTTC
CDR3: CASSPTEANEQFF

J: TRBJ2-2
size: .
V: TRBV9
D: .
DNA: TGTGCCAGCAGCGGTCTTATGAGGTCCGGGGAGCTGTTTTTT
CDR3: CASSGLMRSGELFF

J: TRBJ1-1
size: .
V: TRBV6-5
D: .
DNA: TGTGCCAGCAGTCCGCGAGGGTGGGACACTGAAGCTTTCTTT
CDR3: CASSPRGWDTEAFF

J: TRBJ1-5
size: few
V: TRBV15
D: .
DNA: TGTGCCACCAGCGCCGGGACACTTTCCAATCAGCCCCAGCATTTT
CDR3: CATSAGTLSNQPQHF

J: TRBJ1-1
size: few
V: TRBV12-3/TRBV12-4
D: .
DNA: TGTGCCAGCAGTTTATCGTCAACAGGATGGAACACTGAAGCTTTCTTT
CDR3: CASSLSSTGWNTEAFF

J: TRBJ2-2
size: .
V: TRBV7-9
D: .
DNA: TGTGCCAGCCTAGGGACGGCCGCCACCGGGGAGCTGTTTTTT
CDR3: CASLGTAATGELFF

J: TRBJ2-1
size: many
V: TRBV7-9
D: TRBD1
DNA: TGTGCCAGCAGCCCCGGGACAGGGAATTTACATGAGCAGTTCTTC
CDR3: CASSPGTGNLHEQFF

J: TRBJ1-2
size: .
V: TRBV3-1
D: TRBD1
DNA: TGTGCCAGCAGCAAAGGGACAGGGTCCTATGGCTACACCTTC
CDR3: CASSKGTGSYGYTF

J: TRBJ1-5
size: few
V: TRBV18
D: .
DNA: TGTGCCAGCTCACCAGAAACAGGTCAGCCCCAGCATTTT
CDR3: CASSPETGQPQHF

J: TRBJ2-5
size: .
V: TRBV7-7
D: TRBD1
DNA: TGTGCTAGCAGCTCAGGGGGCATTGGAAAAGAGACCCAGTACTTC
CDR3: CASSSGGIGKETQYF

J: TRBJ2-2
size: .
V: TRBV20-1
D: TRBD2
DNA: TGCAGTGCCCGACTAGCGGGGGTAGGCGGGGAGCTGTTTTTT
CDR3: CSARLAGVGGELFF

J: TRBJ2-3
size: .
V: TRBV20-1
D: .
DNA: TGCAGTGCTACGGGGTTCGGCCTAGATACGAAGTATTTT
CDR3: CSATGFGLDTKYF

J: TRBJ1-4
size: few
V: TRBV7-9
D: .
DNA: TGTGCCAGCAGCTTAGGAGGCTCCTGGGGTGAAAAACTGTTTTTT
CDR3: CASSLGGSWGEKLFF

J: TRBJ2-1
size: few
V: TRBV5-1
D: .
DNA: TGCGCCAGCAGTGAGACCGGGACTTCTTACAATGAGCAGTTCTTC
CDR3: CASSETGTSYNEQFF

J: TRBJ2-5
size: few
V: TRBV7-2
D: .
DNA: TGTGCCAGCAGCTTCAATAATCGTCGATCCGGAGAGACCCAGTACTTC
CDR3: CASSFNNRRSGETQYF